Shown below are 28 T cell receptor beta chains from a single sample sequenced in a study of CD8 T cells in ankylosing spondylitis. Using its own MiXCR run on the 5' RACE reads, TCRdb lists one record per CDR3 protein. The repertoire includes around 280,000 distinct CDR3 sequences, over 15% of them detected once, and around 8% sits in the top ten. The sequencing sample was made of blood, either unsorted or a sorted T cell fraction (not recorded which). The source of these receptors is a male donor with ankylosing spondylitis or in good health (not recorded which).

The J gene is TRBJ2-1, the V gene TRBV11-2; D gene ambiguous. Trimming cost V 5 bases and J 4 bases, with 15 bases left between them. CDR3 length: 15 amino acids. Germline CDR1 SGHAT, CDR2 FQNNGV. In DNA form, the CDR3 reads TGTGCCAGCAGCCCTGGGGTAAGGCCTTACAATGAGCAGTTCTTC. Translated, it gives CASSPGVRPYNEQFF.

This clonotype was counted only a few times. The V gene is TRBV4-1, the J gene TRBJ2-1, with TRBD2 matching over 11 bases. V dropped 3 bases and J dropped 7; count of bases not matched to a gene: 8. Germline CDR1 MGHRA, CDR2 YSYEKL. The CDR3 runs 16 residues. The CDR3 sequence: CASSQPTSGRGNEQFF. CDR3 nucleotide sequence: TGCGCCAGCAGCCAGCCCACTAGCGGGAGAGGTAATGAGCAGTTCTTC.

The chain employs TRBV29-1 and TRBJ2-2, with 7 bases lining up with TRBD1. This CDR3 is 13 amino acids long. The trim removed 6 bases at V and 2 bases at J, leaving 3 bases unmatched. Germline V gives CDR1 SQVTM, CDR2 ANQGSEA. The DNA of the CDR3 is TGCAGCGTCGACAGGGTAAACACCGGGGAGCTGTTTTTT. Its translation is CSVDRVNTGELFF.

This clonotype was detected only a few times. The chain employs TRBV10-3 and TRBJ2-7; TRBD1 aligns across 7 bases. CDR3 length: 12 amino acids. Losses at the gene ends were 6 bases for V and 5 bases for J; bases not matched to a gene: 4. The germline gives CDR1 ENHRY, CDR2 SYGVKD. CDR3 sequence reads: CAISMTGNEQYV. CDR3 DNA sequence: TGTGCCATCAGCATGACAGGGAACGAGCAGTACGTC.

This chain uses TRBV11-1 with TRBJ1-1, with no clear D. V lost 3 bases, J lost 9 bases, and 14 bases lay in between. Germline-derived CDR1 and CDR2 are SGHAT and FQDESV (reference sequence). The CDR3 extends over 13 amino acids. The CDR3: CASSLASKDQAFF. The CDR3 bases are TGTGCCAGCAGCTTGGCTTCCAAAGACCAAGCTTTCTTT.

V and J are TRBV4-2 and TRBJ2-3; 11 bases map to TRBD2. Trimming removed 3 bases from V and 0 bases from J; junction bases left unmatched: 14. This CDR3 region has 20 residues. Germline V gene data show CDR1 as LGHNA and CDR2 as YNFKEQ. DNA of the CDR3: TGTGCCAGCAGCCAGGCTAGGATAGCGGGAGGGCCGATCAGCACAGATACGCAGTATTTT. It yields the protein CASSQARIAGGPISTDTQYF.

The chain employs TRBV6-5 and TRBJ2-2, with 7 bases lining up with TRBD1. This CDR3 has 14 amino acids. Germline CDR1 is MNHEY and CDR2 is SVGAGI. J was trimmed by 6 bases and V by 2 bases; bases with no gene match: 3. The CDR3 nucleotides read TGTGCCAGCAGTTACGAGACAGGGTCCGGGGAGCTGTTTTTT. This gives the protein CASSYETGSGELFF.

The chain recombines TRBV11-2 with TRBJ1-1; D is unresolved. This CDR3 has 17 amino acids. The germline gives CDR1 SGHAT, CDR2 FQNNGV. Trimming stripped 1 base from V and 1 base from J, with 16 bases between. In DNA form, the CDR3 reads TGTGCCAGCAGCTTAGGAAGGACCTACGAGGGGAACACTGAAGCTTTCTTT. It specifies CASSLGRTYEGNTEAFF.

The rearrangement links TRBV7-3 to TRBJ1-1; D ambiguous. V lost 6 bases, J lost 1 base, and 9 bases lay in between. CDR1 SGHTA and CDR2 FQGTGA come from the germline V gene. The length of the CDR3 is 13 residues. The CDR3, as DNA: TGTGCCAGCAGACGGAGTAGGAACACTGAAGCTTTCTTT. It codes for CASRRSRNTEAFF.

This clonotype has just a few counts. The gene calls are TRBV11-2 and TRBJ2-2; TRBD1 agrees at 8 bases. Losses at the gene ends were 3 bases for V and 6 bases for J; bases not matched to a gene: 6. Looked up from germline, CDR1 is SGHAT and CDR2 is FQNNGV. The CDR3 totals 15 residues. The CDR3 nucleotides read TGTGCCAGCAGCTTCCCAGGGGGCCTTGCCGGGGAGCTGTTTTTT. This translates into CASSFPGGLAGELFF.

V gene TRBV9 combines with J gene TRBJ2-2; TRBD1 matches at 7 bases. CDR1 is SGDLS and CDR2 is YYNGEE in the germline V gene. There are 19 residues in the CDR3. V shed 0 bases and J 2 bases; nucleotides not matched to a gene: 13. CDR3 sequence reads: CASSVARVRGTANTGELFF. The CDR3 nucleotides read TGTGCCAGCAGCGTAGCACGGGTTAGGGGGACAGCAAACACCGGGGAGCTGTTTTTT.

In its sample, this clonotype was seen a few times. The chain recombines TRBV28 with TRBJ2-2, with 8 nucleotides matching TRBD1. Trimming took 3 bases from V and 3 from J; bases not matched to a gene: 3. Germline V lookup: CDR1 MDHEN, CDR2 SYDVKM. The CDR3 sequence is 15 residues long. For the CDR3, the DNA is TGTGCCAGCAGTTTGCAGGGGGCATACACCGGGGAGCTGTTTTTT. It translates to CASSLQGAYTGELFF.

This clonotype was counted a few times. This chain connects TRBV29-1 to TRBJ2-1; TRBD2 aligns across 7 bases. This CDR3 contains 14 residues. The germline gives CDR1 SQVTM, CDR2 ANQGSEA. The J segment lost 6 bases and the V segment lost 4 bases, leaving 9 bases of the junction unmatched. The CDR3 reads CSVGELAGSNEQFF. Written as DNA, the CDR3 is TGCAGCGTTGGGGAATTAGCGGGTTCCAATGAGCAGTTCTTC.

This clonotype was seen a handful of times. V and J are TRBV5-1 and TRBJ2-7; D not resolved. This CDR3 is built from 13 residues. The V gene lost 0 bases and the J gene lost 5 bases, with 9 bases spanning the gap. Germline V gene lookup returns CDR1 SGHRS and CDR2 YFSETQ. The CDR3 region has the DNA TGCGCCAGCAGCTTGGGTCCCGCCGACGAGCAGTACGTC. It specifies CASSLGPADEQYV.

This clonotype was detected ten times or more. V usage is TRBV20-1 and J usage is TRBJ1-5; D gene unclear. Trimming shortened V by 5 bases and J by 0 bases, and 5 bases separated the two germline ends. The CDR3 has 12 amino acids. Germline CDR1 reads DFQATT; CDR2 reads SNEGSKA (reference sequence). The CDR3 DNA sequence: TGCAGTGCTGGTGGTAGCAATCAGCCCCAGCATTTT. The encoded protein is CSAGGSNQPQHF.

This clonotype appeared a few times. The rearrangement links TRBV4-1 to TRBJ1-5; D remains ambiguous. V was pared by 0 bases and J by 1 base, with 4 bases between. Germline CDR1 and CDR2: MGHRA and YSYEKL. This CDR3 has 14 amino acids. CDR3 region: CASSQDVSNQPQHF. The CDR3, as DNA: TGCGCCAGCAGCCAAGATGTGAGCAATCAGCCCCAGCATTTT.

This clonotype was picked up a small number of times. The V gene is TRBV14, the J gene TRBJ2-7; D is unresolved. The CDR3 has 14 residues. Germline assignment: CDR1 SGHDN and CDR2 FVKESK. Trimming took off 2 bases at V and 2 bases at J, with 10 bases between the two ends. The DNA of the CDR3 is TGTGCCAGCAGCCAAATGGGCAAGCCCTACGAGCAGTACGTC. As protein: CASSQMGKPYEQYV.

This chain links TRBV3-1 with TRBJ2-1, with D possibly being TRBD2 (6 bases). The CDR3 length is 19 residues. V was pared by 4 bases and J by 2 bases, with 24 bases between. CDR1 and CDR2 (germline): LGHDT, YNNKEL (reference sequence). The CDR3 DNA reads as TGTGCCAGCAGCCCACTGGCCCTCCTCAGGCGGGGCGCCTACAATGAGCAGTTCTTC. This sequence encodes CASSPLALLRRGAYNEQFF.

The table lists this clonotype with a few counts. This chain joins TRBV5-5 and TRBJ1-6, with D unresolved. Trimming took off 3 bases at V and 8 bases at J, with 6 bases between the two ends. CDR3 size: 12 residues. Germline CDR1 and CDR2: SGHKS and YYEKEE (reference sequence). DNA of the CDR3: TGTGCCAGCAGCTCGGAAGATTCACCCCTCCACTTT. Protein sequence: CASSSEDSPLHF.

This clonotype was picked up a small number of times. The V gene is TRBV3-1, the J gene TRBJ2-1; D is possibly TRBD1 (6 bases). Germline-derived CDR1 and CDR2 are LGHDT and YNNKEL (reference sequence). With 4 bases removed from V and 9 bases from J, the gap between germline ends came to 13 bases. The CDR3 length is 13 residues. The CDR3 DNA reads TGTGCCAGCAGCCTGATGGGGGCGGGTGAGCAGTTCTTC. Its translation: CASSLMGAGEQFF.

This clonotype was counted only a few times. Written as DNA, the CDR3 is TGCAGTGCTAGAGGATCGGGTAATCAGCCCCAGCATTTT. Protein: CSARGSGNQPQHF. The rearrangement links TRBV20-1 to TRBJ1-5; the D is unclear. This CDR3 has 13 residues. V lost 1 base, J lost 4 bases, and 8 bases lay in between. Germline CDR1 is DFQATT and CDR2 is SNEGSKA (reference sequence).

This clonotype has a count of ten or more. The genes are TRBV5-1 and TRBJ2-3; D may correspond to TRBD1 or TRBD2 (5 bases each). This CDR3 has 14 residues. The germline V gene has CDR1 SGHRS and CDR2 YFSETQ. V dropped 4 bases and J dropped 4 bases, with 13 bases sitting between them. Written as DNA, the CDR3 is TGCGCCAGCAGCGCCGACGGGACGTCAGATACGCAGTATTTT. Protein: CASSADGTSDTQYF.

This clonotype showed up just a few times. The CDR3 loop is CSGYTDTQYF. Written as DNA, the CDR3 is TGCAGCGGCTACACAGATACGCAGTATTTT. The chain carries TRBV29-1 and TRBJ2-3; D is undetermined. Germline V gives CDR1 SQVTM, CDR2 ANQGSEA. V gave up 7 bases and J gave up 2 bases, with 4 bases separating them. There are 10 residues in the CDR3.

This clonotype was counted at least ten times. The rearrangement links TRBV12-3 or TRBV12-4 to TRBJ1-2, with a weak D call TRBD1 (6 bases). The V end lost 7 bases, the J end lost 2 bases, and 23 bases lay between the germline ends. This CDR3 is 17 amino acids long. The CDR3 loop reads CASTQRGRTDLNYGYTF. CDR3 nucleotide sequence: TGTGCCAGCACCCAAAGGGGGAGGACCGATCTCAACTATGGCTACACCTTC.

This clonotype was observed many times. The chain joins TRBV20-1 to TRBJ2-1, with 10 nucleotides matching TRBD2. Germline V gene lookup returns CDR1 DFQATT and CDR2 SNEGSKA (reference sequence). The CDR3 totals 16 residues. The junction had 8 bases not matched to a gene; V was cut back by 0 bases and J by 6 bases. The DNA of the CDR3 is TGCAGTGCTAGAGATTCCCTAGCGGGAGTGACCAATGAGCAGTTCTTC. It codes for CSARDSLAGVTNEQFF.

V is TRBV20-1 and J is TRBJ2-4; 8 positions agree with TRBD2. This CDR3 spans 14 amino acids. Germline V CDR1 and CDR2: DFQATT, SNEGSKA (reference sequence). The ends lost 5 bases at V and 9 bases at J; junction bases unmatched: 12. This CDR3 is CSASRGGFGTIQYF. The CDR3 DNA sequence: TGCAGTGCTTCCCGCGGGGGGTTTGGGACCATTCAGTACTTC.

The gene calls are TRBV27 and TRBJ2-3, with 11 bases aligning to TRBD2. Germline loops: CDR1 MNHEY, CDR2 SMNVEV (reference sequence). The CDR3 is 14 amino acids. Unmatched junction bases numbered 5, after V lost 5 bases and J lost 7 bases. The CDR3 DNA reads as TGTGCCAGCAGTGCACTAGCGGGAGCAAATACGCAGTATTTT. This sequence encodes CASSALAGANTQYF.

The table lists this clonotype with many counts. This chain links TRBV4-2 with TRBJ2-3, with D uncertain. This CDR3 region has 13 residues. Germline lookup yields CDR1 LGHNA and CDR2 YNFKEQ. Deletions cut 1 base from V and 4 bases from J, with 6 bases between. The CDR3 is CASSQGFPDTQYF. CDR3 DNA: TGTGCCAGCAGCCAAGGGTTCCCAGATACGCAGTATTTT.